The 29 T cell receptor beta chains in this list originate from one sample, sequenced in a study of identical twins. TCRdb called the 5' RACE reads again in MiXCR, with one record for every CDR3 protein. The sample holds around 1.7 million distinct CDR3 sequences, less than 35% seen once. Sequencing was done on a sample of cord blood. All receptors come from a newborn girl in good health.

A few counts support this clonotype. The rearrangement uses TRBV3-1 and TRBJ2-5, with D unresolved. Germline V CDR1 and CDR2: LGHDT, YNNKEL (reference sequence). The V end lost 3 bases, the J end lost 5 bases, and 19 bases lay between the germline ends. This CDR3 is 16 amino acids long. The CDR3 DNA is TGTGCCAGCAGCCATAGGAAATTAGCAATCAGGGAGACCCAGTACTTC. Its protein is CASSHRKLAIRETQYF.

This clonotype appeared once. This chain joins TRBV12-3 or TRBV12-4 and TRBJ2-3; 13 positions agree with TRBD2. The CDR3 has 17 amino acids. The V gene end was trimmed by 2 bases and the J gene end by 2 bases; junction bases not matched to a gene: 4. CDR3 DNA: TGTGCCAGCAGTTTATCCGGGACTAGCGGGGTCACAGATACGCAGTATTTT. Protein product: CASSLSGTSGVTDTQYF.

The rearrangement joins TRBV2 to TRBJ1-1; 7 nucleotides match TRBD1. The CDR3 extends over 13 amino acids. CDR1 SNHLY and CDR2 FYNNEI come from the germline V gene. The V and J ends lost 3 bases and 9 bases, in that order; junction bases with no gene match: 7. The CDR3 sequence: CASSDQGVGKAFF. Written as DNA, the CDR3 is TGTGCCAGCAGTGATCAGGGGGTCGGTAAAGCTTTCTTT.

The chain links TRBV7-6 to TRBJ1-2; D is unclear. The CDR3 covers 13 residues. V was trimmed by 5 bases and J by 8 bases, leaving 15 bases between them. Germline CDR1 SGHVS, CDR2 FNYEAQ. CDR3 in DNA: TGTGCCAGCAGCGTGGTCCTTCTCGGGGGCTACACCTTC. Translating it yields CASSVVLLGGYTF.

This sequence joins TRBV20-1 and TRBJ2-5; D uncertain. The CDR3 covers 13 residues. The ends were cut back, 0 bases at V and 2 bases at J, with 7 bases in the middle. In germline, CDR1 is DFQATT, CDR2 SNEGSKA (reference sequence). Written as DNA, the CDR3 is TGCAGTGCTAGAGATGTCGCACAAGAGACCCAGTACTTC. This sequence encodes CSARDVAQETQYF.

The V gene is TRBV3-1, the J gene TRBJ2-1; 10 positions agree with TRBD1. The trim removed 0 bases at V and 7 bases at J, leaving 6 bases unmatched. This CDR3 has 16 residues. CDR1 and CDR2 (germline): LGHDT, YNNKEL (reference sequence). The CDR3 DNA reads TGTGCCAGCAGCCAAGAGCCCGGGACAGGGGAGAATGAGCAGTTCTTC. This encodes CASSQEPGTGENEQFF.

A few counts support this clonotype. The gene calls are TRBV5-1 and TRBJ2-3, with TRBD2 as a possible D gene (5 bases). The V gene's germline CDR1 is SGHRS and CDR2 YFSETQ. V lost 0 bases and J 0 bases, leaving 14 bases between the germline ends. This CDR3 contains 17 residues. CDR3 region: CASSLVARRSSTDTQYF. The CDR3 DNA sequence: TGCGCCAGCAGCTTGGTAGCGCGCCGCTCAAGCACAGATACGCAGTATTTT.

This clonotype was counted at least ten times. This chain connects TRBV6-5 to TRBJ2-1; 9 positions agree with TRBD2. The ends lost 5 bases at V and 0 bases at J; junction bases unmatched: 2. Germline loops: CDR1 MNHEY, CDR2 SVGAGI. CDR3 length: 15 amino acids. CDR3 in amino acids: CASSPSGVSYNEQFF. The DNA of the CDR3 is TGTGCCAGCAGTCCTAGCGGGGTCTCCTACAATGAGCAGTTCTTC.

This clonotype was detected once. DNA for the CDR3: TGTGCCAGCAGCCCTGGGGTGTTAGGTCGCAATGAGCAGTTCTTC. Translated: CASSPGVLGRNEQFF. The V gene is TRBV3-1, the J gene TRBJ2-1; D remains unclear. CDR1 and CDR2 (germline): LGHDT, YNNKEL (reference sequence). The CDR3 contains 15 residues. V was shortened by 4 bases and J by 6 bases, with 16 bases between the two germline ends.

This clonotype turned up a few times. The chain carries TRBV15 and TRBJ1-5; no reliable D call. CDR3 length: 13 residues. Trimming took 4 bases from V and 7 from J, leaving 11 bases between them. Per germline, CDR1 LNHNV and CDR2 YYDKDF (reference sequence). The CDR3 sequence: CATSKRDEQPQHF. The CDR3 nucleotides are TGTGCCACCAGCAAAAGGGATGAGCAGCCCCAGCATTTT.

The chain carries TRBV24-1 and TRBJ2-4; D gene ambiguous. Germline CDR1 and CDR2: KGHDR and SFDVKD. The germline V and J ends were trimmed by 4 bases and 0 bases, with 12 bases remaining between them. The CDR3 totals 16 residues. CDR3 DNA sequence: TGTGCCACCAGTGAGTTCAGAACCCTAGCCAAAAACATTCAGTACTTC. The encoded protein is CATSEFRTLAKNIQYF.

The J gene is TRBJ2-7, the V gene TRBV5-1; tentatively, D is TRBD1 (6 bases). CDR1 and CDR2 (germline): SGHRS, YFSETQ. V lost 7 bases, J lost 7 bases, and 15 bases lay in between. The CDR3 runs to 12 residues. CDR3 residues: CASSGRDNEQYF. Written as DNA, the CDR3 is TGCGCCAGCTCCGGACGGGACAATGAGCAGTACTTC.

This chain joins TRBV20-1 and TRBJ2-6, with D unresolved. The CDR3 extends over 15 amino acids. Between the trimmed V and J ends, which lost 0 bases and 3 bases, there was a span of 9 bases. Germline loops: CDR1 DFQATT, CDR2 SNEGSKA (reference sequence). DNA of the CDR3: TGCAGTGCTAGAGATTCGGCCGGTGGGGCCAACGTCCTGACTTTC. It specifies CSARDSAGGANVLTF.

This clonotype was seen more than once but under ten times. CDR3 amino acids: CASRPPGQPNYGYTF. CDR3 coding DNA: TGTGCCAGCAGACCTCCGGGACAGCCTAACTATGGCTACACCTTC. This rearrangement joins TRBV7-2 to TRBJ1-2; the match to TRBD1 covers 7 bases. The J segment lost 0 bases and the V segment lost 6 bases, leaving 7 bases of the junction unmatched. CDR3 length equals 15 residues. Per germline, CDR1 SGHTA and CDR2 FQGNSA. Using reference TRBV7-2 and TRBJ1-2 for the parts outside the CDR3, the full variable domain is GAGVSQSPSNKVTEKGKDVELRCDPISGHTALYWYRQSLGQGLEFLIYFQGNSAPDKSGLPSDRFSAERTGGSVSTLTIQRTQQEDSAVYLCASRPPGQPNYGYTFGSGTRLTVV.

The J gene is TRBJ2-7, the V gene TRBV20-1; D is unresolved. TRBJ2-5 matches the DNA end more closely, so the J call is doubtful. There are 9 residues in the CDR3. Germline CDR1 reads DFQATT; CDR2 reads SNEGSKA (reference sequence). The CDR3 coding sequence is TGCAGTGCTCTCGGGACCCAGTACTTC. Translating gives CSALGTQYF.

The chain employs TRBV4-2 and TRBJ2-3, with 12 bases aligning to TRBD2. Germline CDR1 is LGHNA and CDR2 is YNFKEQ. V dropped 1 base and J dropped 7; count of bases not matched to a gene: 9. The CDR3 contains 17 residues. CDR3 coding DNA: TGTGCCAGCAGCCAAGTGGGATCTAGCGGGGGGGAGAATACGCAGTATTTT. Its translation is CASSQVGSSGGENTQYF.

The chain employs TRBV20-1 and TRBJ2-1; TRBD1 matches 9 bases. Trimming took 2 bases from V and 7 from J; bases not matched to a gene: 12. CDR1 DFQATT and CDR2 SNEGSKA come from the germline V gene (reference sequence). The CDR3 covers 16 residues. CDR3 in amino acids: CSARPNTGTGINEQFF. The DNA for the CDR3 is TGCAGTGCTAGACCAAACACCGGGACAGGGATAAATGAGCAGTTCTTC.

This clonotype has just a few counts. This chain joins TRBV6-6 and TRBJ2-7, with 7 bases lining up with TRBD2. The DNA matches TRBJ2-4 better at its end, which makes the J call doubtful. Germline V gene data show CDR1 as MNHNY and CDR2 as SVGAGI (reference sequence). CDR3 length: 16 residues. The chain's CDR3 is CASRGGVVAGKNIQYF. The CDR3 coding sequence is TGTGCCAGCAGGGGGGGGGTGGTAGCGGGCAAAAACATTCAGTACTTC.

The chain carries TRBV11-2 and TRBJ2-2; D is unclear. V lost 0 bases and J lost 6, with 11 bases in between. This CDR3 spans 15 amino acids. Germline loops: CDR1 SGHAT, CDR2 FQNNGV. In DNA form, the CDR3 reads TGTGCCAGCAGCTTAGAAGGGCTTTATTCCGGGGAGCTGTTTTTT. Translated: CASSLEGLYSGELFF.

In its sample, this clonotype was seen many times. This chain joins TRBV9 and TRBJ2-3, with D hard to call. The V end was cut by 9 bases, the J end by 4 bases, with 12 bases between. There are 12 residues in the CDR3. Germline CDR1 SGDLS, CDR2 YYNGEE. CDR3 in DNA: TGTGCCACCCTTAGGGTGGCAGATACGCAGTATTTT. Its protein is CATLRVADTQYF.

This clonotype was seen at least ten times. The V call is TRBV7-2, the J call TRBJ2-3; weak D call: TRBD1 (5 bases). There are 14 residues in the CDR3. V gave up 1 base and J gave up 2 bases, with 7 bases separating them. Looked up from germline, CDR1 is SGHTA and CDR2 is FQGNSA. CDR3 residues: CASSLGRVTDTQYF. The DNA for the CDR3 is TGTGCCAGCAGCTTAGGCAGGGTCACAGATACGCAGTATTTT.

Concerning this clonotype itself: The junction shows a germline mismatch at one end, possibly a read error. The CDR3 coding sequence is TGTGCCAGCAGGGAGCGGGAGCTGTTCTTC. Its translation: CASRERELFF. The J gene is TRBJ2-1, the V gene TRBV28, with 8 bases fitting TRBD2. This CDR3 contains 10 residues. Germline V gives CDR1 MDHEN, CDR2 SYDVKM.

In this sample, this clonotype turned up a few times. The rearrangement joins TRBV20-1 to TRBJ2-7; 10 nucleotides align to TRBD2. The V and J ends lost 1 base and 4 bases, in that order; junction bases with no gene match: 4. In germline, CDR1 is DFQATT, CDR2 SNEGSKA (reference sequence). This CDR3 has 14 residues. DNA for the CDR3: TGCAGTGCTAGAGTTCGGACTAGCGGATACGAGCAGTACTTC. It encodes CSARVRTSGYEQYF.

J is TRBJ2-5 and V is TRBV6-1, with 7 bases that match TRBD1. From germline, CDR1 is MNHNS and CDR2 SASEGT. The V segment lost 10 bases and the J segment 5 bases; nucleotides outside the gene matches: 10. This CDR3 spans 13 amino acids. The CDR3 region is CATVRGLGETQYF. As DNA, the CDR3 is TGTGCCACAGTTAGGGGGCTAGGGGAGACCCAGTACTTC.

The sample holds a few counts of this clonotype. V usage is TRBV25-1 and J usage is TRBJ2-6, with D maybe TRBD1 (5 bases). The V end was cut by 0 bases, the J end by 0 bases, with 6 bases between. The CDR3 length is 16 residues. Germline V gene data show CDR1 as MGHDK and CDR2 as SYGVNS. The CDR3 loop is CASSEYDSSGANVLTF. As DNA, the CDR3 is TGTGCCAGCAGTGAATATGACAGCTCTGGGGCCAACGTCCTGACTTTC.

This clonotype has at least ten counts. The gene calls are TRBV29-1 and TRBJ1-2; D remains ambiguous. This CDR3 spans 12 amino acids. CDR1 is SQVTM and CDR2 is ANQGSEA in the germline V gene. Trimming took off 4 bases at V and 0 bases at J, with 6 bases between the two ends. Here the CDR3 reads CSVVESNYGYTF. The CDR3 region has the DNA TGCAGCGTTGTAGAGTCTAACTATGGCTACACCTTC.

The chain carries TRBV5-1 and TRBJ1-2, with D perhaps TRBD1 (5 bases). The CDR3 is made up of 17 amino acids. Germline V gene data show CDR1 as SGHRS and CDR2 as YFSETQ. V was clipped by 4 bases and J by 8 bases, with 27 bases between them. This CDR3 reads CASSPRIFLKGIGGYTF. CDR3 DNA sequence: TGCGCCAGCAGCCCAAGGATCTTCCTGAAGGGGATTGGCGGCTACACCTTC.

This clonotype has more than one count but fewer than ten. The chain employs TRBV20-1 and TRBJ2-7; D not resolved. This CDR3 has 12 amino acids. Germline-derived CDR1 and CDR2 are DFQATT and SNEGSKA (reference sequence). V lost 3 bases and J lost 3, with 9 bases in between. DNA of the CDR3: TGCAGTGCTAGTGGAGTCATCTACGAGCAGTACTTC. This translates into CSASGVIYEQYF.

A word on this clonotype: Being one base from a much bigger clone, this may be a read error. This chain joins TRBV20-1 and TRBJ2-7, with 7 bases lining up with TRBD1. J was trimmed by 7 bases and V by 0 bases; bases with no gene match: 18. CDR1 DFQATT and CDR2 SNEGSKA come from the germline V gene (reference sequence). This CDR3 spans 17 amino acids. CDR3 region: CSARDYYRTGLLNEQYF. The CDR3 bases are TGCAGTGCTAGAGATTATTATAGGACAGGTCTTCTCAATGAGCAGTACTTC.